This T cell receptor beta chain was sequenced in a study of human T cells and chemical hapten exposure. General study points: While controls formed fewer of them, expanded TCRs formed significantly more large CDR3 similarity clusters.

About this clonotype itself: Its antigen remains unidentified.

Via MiXCR, TCRdb re-called the RACE reads, giving one row per CDR3 protein. The top ten clones hold roughly 1.5% of a sample with around 110,000 distinct CDR3 sequences, 12% of them seen once. The time point was: patch test 1, 2 weeks after DPC sensitization. Treatment indicated: therapeutic diphenylcyclopropenone sensitization with weekly scalp DPC. Blood sampling occurred before each patch-test application. Germline assignment: CDR1 MDHEN and CDR2 SYDVKM. CDR3 size: 13 residues. V shed 5 bases and J shed 3 bases, with 11 bases lying between them. This chain connects TRBV28 to TRBJ2-7; a weak D match, TRBD2 (5 bases). The source material was whole blood, sampled in connection with sensitization to the hapten diphenylcyclopropenone (DPC). The receptor was derived from a woman aged 50 to 65 with alopecia areata. Some clones in this sample may be carry-over from other donors' samples. CDR3: CASSTGIFYEQYF. The CDR3 DNA follows: TGTGCCAGCAGTACCGGGATCTTCTACGAGCAGTACTTC.